The 27 T cell receptor beta chains below come from one sample, sequenced in a study of spatial heterogeneity in lung cancer. A single record per CDR3 protein comes from TCRdb applying MiXCR to the 5' RACE reads. The data hold 35,000 to 55,000 distinct CDR3 sequences, with approximately 13% observed a single time. The time point is: sample taken at primary tumor resection. TCRs were sequenced from unsorted whole RNA of tumor, nontumor lung or PBMC. Sequenced material: PBMCs, taken at surgery. The receptors were gathered from a male donor with early-stage non-small cell lung cancer.

This clonotype was observed a handful of times. The genes are TRBV7-2 and TRBJ1-1; the D gene is possibly TRBD1 (5 bases). Trimming left V 4 bases short and J 5 bases short, with 20 bases between. The CDR3 runs to 16 residues. CDR1 and CDR2 (germline): SGHTA, FQGNSA. Here the CDR3 reads CASSYLTPGRETEAFF. In nucleotides, the CDR3 is TGTGCCAGCAGCTACCTCACACCGGGACGGGAGACTGAAGCTTTCTTT.

This clonotype was seen ten or more times. V is TRBV20-1 and J is TRBJ2-3; 11 nucleotides match TRBD2. The CDR3 length is 16 residues. V was pared by 5 bases and J by 4 bases, with 11 bases of the junction left unmatched. Germline lookup yields CDR1 DFQATT and CDR2 SNEGSKA (reference sequence). CDR3 DNA: TGCAGTGCTTCACCCGCAGGACTAGCGGGCGCAGATACGCAGTATTTT. Amino acid sequence: CSASPAGLAGADTQYF.

This clonotype was seen a few times. The genes are TRBV7-2 and TRBJ2-7; the match to TRBD2 covers 8 bases. CDR1 and CDR2 from the germline V gene are SGHTA and FQGNSA. This CDR3 is built from 14 residues. V dropped 5 bases and J dropped 6; count of bases not matched to a gene: 9. This CDR3 is CASSEAGTRTEQYF. As DNA, the CDR3 is TGTGCCAGCAGCGAGGCCGGGACTAGAACCGAGCAGTACTTC.

V gene TRBV3-1 combines with J gene TRBJ2-6, with 7 bases matching TRBD1. The V segment lost 5 bases and the J segment 0 bases; nucleotides outside the gene matches: 10. CDR1 is LGHDT and CDR2 is YNNKEL in the germline V gene (reference sequence). This CDR3 has 18 amino acids. CDR3 in amino acids: CASSYRDSIRSGANVLTF. In DNA, the CDR3 is TGTGCCAGCAGCTACCGGGACAGCATACGCTCTGGGGCCAACGTCCTGACTTTC.

In its sample, this clonotype was seen a few times. The junction differs from germline at one of its ends, possibly a read error. The chain couples TRBV10-3 to TRBJ2-5; the D call may be TRBD1 or TRBD2 (5 bases each). Looked up from germline, CDR1 is ENHRY and CDR2 is SYGVKD. The CDR3 is 13 amino acids. CDR3 residues: CAINEGIAETQYF. CDR3 DNA sequence: TGTGCCATCAATGAGGGGATCGCCGAGACCCAGTACTTC.

The chain links TRBV4-1 to TRBJ1-2; no firm D call. The CDR3 sequence is 15 residues long. The V end lost 1 base, the J end lost 4 bases, and 13 bases lay between the germline ends. CDR1 and CDR2 (germline): MGHRA, YSYEKL. CDR3 amino acids: CASSQVTVEGYGYTF. The CDR3 nucleotides read TGCGCCAGCAGCCAAGTTACAGTAGAAGGCTATGGCTACACCTTC.

The chain combines TRBV15 with TRBJ1-5, with D tentatively TRBD1 (6 bases). Germline CDR1 and CDR2: LNHNV and YYDKDF (reference sequence). This CDR3 has 17 amino acids. Between the trimmed V and J ends, which lost 0 bases and 3 bases, there was a span of 15 bases. The CDR3 protein is CATSRDTPDSLNQPQHF. DNA for the CDR3: TGTGCCACCAGCAGAGACACTCCGGACAGCCTCAATCAGCCCCAGCATTTT. The full variable domain, rest sourced from reference TRBV15 and TRBJ1-5, is DAMVIQNPRYQVTQFGKPVTLSCSQTLNHNVMYWYQQKSSQAPKLLFHYYDKDFNNEADTPDNFQSRRPNTSFCFLDIRSPGLGDTAMYLCATSRDTPDSLNQPQHFGDGTRLSIL.

The chain recombines TRBV29-1 with TRBJ2-1; TRBD2 matches 7 bases. V was clipped by 7 bases and J by 3 bases; unmatched bases: 6. From germline, CDR1 is SQVTM and CDR2 ANQGSEA. The CDR3 is 13 residues long. CDR3 in DNA: TGCAGCGCCCGGGAGGACCTCTACAATGAGCAGTTCTTC. Its protein is CSAREDLYNEQFF.

This sequence joins TRBV19 and TRBJ2-7; a possible D gene is TRBD1 (5 bases). Germline-derived CDR1 and CDR2 are LNHDA and SQIVND (reference sequence). This CDR3 spans 13 amino acids. V was cut by 1 base and J by 6 bases, with 10 bases left in between. Here the CDR3 DNA reads TGTGCCAGTAGTATAGGGGGCCGAACCGAGCAGTACTTC. Translating it yields CASSIGGRTEQYF.

This clonotype was observed a handful of times. The gene calls are TRBV12-3 or TRBV12-4 and TRBJ2-3, with TRBD2 as a possible D gene (6 bases). V lost 1 base and J 2 bases, leaving 16 bases between the germline ends. This CDR3 comprises 17 residues. CDR3 DNA sequence: TGTGCCAGCAGTTTAGACTCCTTCGGGACTCTCACAGATACGCAGTATTTT. Translation: CASSLDSFGTLTDTQYF.

In its sample, this clonotype was seen many times. This chain uses TRBV28 with TRBJ1-2, with 7 positions matching TRBD1. Germline values: CDR1 MDHEN, CDR2 SYDVKM. The ends lost 3 bases at V and 6 bases at J; junction bases unmatched: 10. CDR3 length: 15 amino acids. DNA for the CDR3: TGTGCCAGCAGTTTGGGTATGACAGGGAGGAATGGCTACACCTTC. This sequence encodes CASSLGMTGRNGYTF.

This clonotype was observed a handful of times. The rearrangement links TRBV14 to TRBJ2-1, with D perhaps matching TRBD1 (6 bases). From germline, CDR1 is SGHDN and CDR2 FVKESK. Trimming removed 0 bases at V and 12 bases at J, with 18 bases between. There are 15 residues in the CDR3. The CDR3 sequence is CASSQESARGPRQFF. The DNA of the CDR3 is TGTGCCAGCAGCCAAGAATCGGCCAGGGGCCCGAGGCAGTTCTTC.

V and J are TRBV12-5 and TRBJ1-2; 9 bases are shared with TRBD1. Germline CDR1 reads LGHNT; CDR2 reads FRNRAP. The CDR3 sequence is 15 residues long. V shed 2 bases and J 5 bases; nucleotides not matched to a gene: 6. CDR3 DNA sequence: TGTGCTAGTGGTTTGTACCCGGGGACAGGGTATGGCTACACCTTC. Translating it yields CASGLYPGTGYGYTF.

This chain joins TRBV27 and TRBJ2-3; D tentatively fits TRBD1 or TRBD2 (6 bases each). Looked up from germline, CDR1 is MNHEY and CDR2 is SMNVEV (reference sequence). Trimming left V 5 bases short and J 0 bases short, with 27 bases between. This CDR3 has 20 residues. This CDR3 is CASSTRQFGRGGPSTDTQYF. DNA of the CDR3: TGTGCCAGCAGTACCCGACAATTTGGCCGTGGGGGGCCTAGCACAGATACGCAGTATTTT.

The table lists this clonotype with many counts. This chain links TRBV7-6 with TRBJ2-2, with D possibly being TRBD1 (6 bases). The V gene's germline CDR1 is SGHVS and CDR2 FNYEAQ. This CDR3 region has 16 residues. The ends were cut back, 0 bases at V and 5 bases at J, with 13 bases in the middle. CDR3 nucleotide sequence: TGTGCCAGCAGCTTAGCGCCACAGGGTCGGACCGGGGAGCTGTTTTTT. It translates to CASSLAPQGRTGELFF.

This clonotype appeared once. The CDR3 DNA reads as TGTGCCAGCACCACGCCGGGGGACAGGGCAAACACTGAAGCTTTCTTT. Protein product: CASTTPGDRANTEAFF. This chain uses TRBV7-9 with TRBJ1-1; 9 bases are shared with TRBD1. Germline CDR1 and CDR2: SEHNR and FQNEAQ (reference sequence). CDR3 length: 16 amino acids. J was trimmed by 2 bases and V by 7 bases; bases with no gene match: 11.

This clonotype showed up just a few times. The CDR3 DNA reads as TGTGCCAGCTCTATCCCCAACAGGGGCAATGAGCAGTTCTTC. This encodes CASSIPNRGNEQFF. The gene calls are TRBV18 and TRBJ2-1, with 7 positions matching TRBD1. The J segment lost 6 bases and the V segment lost 6 bases, leaving 8 bases of the junction unmatched. CDR1 and CDR2 (germline): KGHSH, LQKENI. The CDR3 has 14 residues.

This chain joins TRBV6-2 or TRBV6-3 and TRBJ2-1; no clear D. The germline V gene has CDR1 MNHEY and CDR2 SVGEGT. This CDR3 comprises 14 residues. V gave up 6 bases and J gave up 4 bases, with 13 bases separating them. In DNA, the CDR3 is TGTGCCAGCAGCCCCATCGCGATGTACAATGAGCAGTTCTTC. Translation gives CASSPIAMYNEQFF.

Many counts were recorded for this clonotype. The chain recombines TRBV29-1 with TRBJ1-2; weak D call: TRBD1 (5 bases). Deletions cut 4 bases from V and 2 bases from J, with 8 bases between. The germline CDR1 and CDR2 sequences are SQVTM and ANQGSEA. This CDR3 has 12 amino acids. CDR3 bases: TGCAGCGTTGCCGCAGGGAACTATGGCTACACCTTC. Translating it yields CSVAAGNYGYTF.

In this sample, this clonotype turned up a few times. The chain recombines TRBV7-9 with TRBJ2-7; 11 bases are a match to TRBD2. Per germline, CDR1 SEHNR and CDR2 FQNEAQ (reference sequence). Unmatched junction bases numbered 12, after V lost 7 bases and J lost 7 bases. This CDR3 has 15 residues. The CDR3 protein is CASNLAGGVGKEQYF. As DNA, the CDR3 is TGTGCCAGCAACCTAGCGGGAGGTGTGGGGAAGGAGCAGTACTTC.

This clonotype came up a few times. The chain links TRBV20-1 to TRBJ2-3, with D perhaps matching TRBD2 (6 bases). The CDR3 has 14 residues. From germline, CDR1 is DFQATT and CDR2 SNEGSKA (reference sequence). Trimming shortened V by 6 bases and J by 2 bases, and 15 bases separated the two germline ends. The CDR3 sequence is CSAKGLAFTDTQYF. Here the CDR3 DNA reads TGCAGTGCGAAGGGACTGGCCTTCACAGATACGCAGTATTTT.

This clonotype was found many times. The chain employs TRBV5-1 and TRBJ2-5; D gene unclear. The CDR3 has 12 residues. Germline V gene data show CDR1 as SGHRS and CDR2 as YFSETQ. Trimming stripped 3 bases from V and 0 bases from J, with 3 bases between. The CDR3 protein is CASSWDQETQYF. The DNA for the CDR3 is TGCGCCAGCAGCTGGGACCAAGAGACCCAGTACTTC.

This clonotype showed up many times. The chain joins TRBV4-2 to TRBJ1-1; D remains ambiguous. From germline, CDR1 is LGHNA and CDR2 YNFKEQ. This CDR3 has 14 residues. V was shortened by 1 base and J by 3 bases, with 9 bases between the two germline ends. The CDR3 region is CASSQGGHDTEAFF. The CDR3 DNA is TGTGCCAGCAGCCAAGGAGGGCACGACACTGAAGCTTTCTTT.

This clonotype was seen more than once but under ten times. The J gene is TRBJ2-3, the V gene TRBV5-1; 9 bases match TRBD2. Trimming removed 0 bases from V and 6 bases from J; junction bases left unmatched: 8. Germline CDR1 reads SGHRS; CDR2 reads YFSETQ. The length of the CDR3 is 16 residues. The CDR3, as DNA: TGCGCCAGCAGCTTGGTTCTAGCGGGGCCCCAGGATACGCAGTATTTT. It translates to CASSLVLAGPQDTQYF.

The chain employs TRBV5-1 and TRBJ2-7; D call uncertain. Trimming took 4 bases from V and 2 from J, leaving 16 bases between them. The CDR3 length is 15 residues. Germline CDR1 SGHRS, CDR2 YFSETQ. CDR3 coding DNA: TGCGCCAGCAGCCTGGGGATAGGTGACACCTACGAGCAGTACTTC. Its translation: CASSLGIGDTYEQYF.

This clonotype showed up just a few times. This rearrangement joins TRBV28 to TRBJ2-2, with unresolved D. With 5 bases removed from V and 2 bases from J, the gap between germline ends came to 6 bases. The length of the CDR3 is 13 residues. Germline V gives CDR1 MDHEN, CDR2 SYDVKM. The CDR3 reads CASSPLNTGELFF. The CDR3 DNA reads as TGTGCCAGCAGTCCCTTAAACACCGGGGAGCTGTTTTTT.

This chain connects TRBV20-1 to TRBJ2-6; D call uncertain. CDR1 is DFQATT and CDR2 is SNEGSKA in the germline V gene (reference sequence). Deletions cut 2 bases from V and 0 bases from J, with 11 bases between. CDR3 size: 16 residues. For the CDR3, the DNA is TGCAGTGCTAGACCACCTGATGGCTCTGGGGCCAACGTCCTGACTTTC. It translates to CSARPPDGSGANVLTF.